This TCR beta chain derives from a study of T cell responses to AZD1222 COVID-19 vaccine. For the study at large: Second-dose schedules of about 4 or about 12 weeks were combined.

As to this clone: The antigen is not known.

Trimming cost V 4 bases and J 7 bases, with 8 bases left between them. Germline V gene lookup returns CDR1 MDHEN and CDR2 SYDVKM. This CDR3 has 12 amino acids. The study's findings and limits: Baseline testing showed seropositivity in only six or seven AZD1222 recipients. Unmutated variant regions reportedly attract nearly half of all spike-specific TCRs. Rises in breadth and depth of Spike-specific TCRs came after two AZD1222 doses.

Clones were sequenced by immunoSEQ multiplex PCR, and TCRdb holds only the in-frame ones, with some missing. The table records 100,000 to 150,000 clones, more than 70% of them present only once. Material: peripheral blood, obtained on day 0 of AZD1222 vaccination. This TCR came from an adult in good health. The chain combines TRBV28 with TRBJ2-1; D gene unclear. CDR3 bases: TGTGCCAGCAGTTCCTACTTGAATGAGCAGTTCTTC. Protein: CASSSYLNEQFF.